Presented here are 25 T cell receptor beta chains from one specimen sequenced in a study of T cells after posttransplantation cyclophosphamide. The protocol was immunoSEQ multiplex PCR, while the TCRdb copy is restricted to in-frame clones and leaves out a portion. The sample carries about 36,000 clones, roughly 73% recorded once. Busulfan-fludarabine conditioning, marrow transplant, and cyclophosphamide on days +3 and +4 were administered. Sequences were derived from CD4+ T cells sorted from blood, sampled 1903 days after a stem cell transplant with posttransplant cyclophosphamide. These receptors were taken from a female patient aged 40 to 50 who received an allogeneic stem cell transplant from a related donor, was CMV-positive, and had no GVHD. Some T cells may be supplied by the graft donor.

This chain joins TRBV4-1 and TRBJ2-3, with 8 bases identical to TRBD2. Germline lookup yields CDR1 MGHRA and CDR2 YSYEKL. The trim removed 0 bases at V and 3 bases at J, leaving 5 bases unmatched. The CDR3 contains 16 residues. The CDR3 protein is CASSQDKLAGTDTQYF. In DNA, the CDR3 is TGCGCCAGCAGCCAAGATAAGCTAGCGGGTACAGATACGCAGTATTTT.

Only a few counts were recorded for this clone. This sequence joins TRBV9 and TRBJ1-1, with D tentatively TRBD1 (5 bases). V was pared by 4 bases and J by 0 bases, with 22 bases between. Germline lookup yields CDR1 SGDLS and CDR2 YYNGEE. CDR3 length equals 18 residues. CDR3 sequence reads: CASSTAGQGIFVNTEAFF. CDR3 bases: TGTGCCAGCAGCACTGCCGGTCAGGGAATCTTCGTGAACACTGAAGCTTTCTTT.

This sequence joins TRBV12-5 and TRBJ2-3, with D perhaps matching TRBD2 (5 bases). Germline lookup yields CDR1 LGHNT and CDR2 FRNRAP. V lost 8 bases to trimming and J lost 0 bases, with 9 bases between them. The CDR3 contains 13 residues. This CDR3 reads CASLRGSTDTQYF. The CDR3, as DNA: TGTGCTAGTCTTCGGGGTAGCACAGATACGCAGTATTTT.

This clone was observed a single time. The CDR3 coding sequence is TGTGCCAGCTCACCCTTCCCGGGACTAGCGGGCGAGCAGTACTTC. Translated, it gives CASSPFPGLAGEQYF. The chain employs TRBV18 and TRBJ2-7; 12 bases match TRBD2. V was pared by 3 bases and J by 6 bases, with 6 bases of the junction left unmatched. Germline V CDR1 and CDR2: KGHSH, LQKENI. This CDR3 spans 15 amino acids.

The chain couples TRBV6-6 to TRBJ1-3, with 7 bases lining up with TRBD1. Germline V gives CDR1 MNHNY, CDR2 SVGAGI (reference sequence). The CDR3 covers 15 residues. With 6 bases clipped from V and 0 bases from J, the junction kept 5 bases outside the gene matches. CDR3 sequence reads: CASSPRTGSGNTIYF. CDR3 DNA: TGTGCCAGCAGCCCCCGGACAGGCTCTGGAAACACCATATATTTT.

The chain links TRBV4-3 to TRBJ1-1; TRBD1 might be the D (6 bases). Trimming took off 4 bases at V and 3 bases at J, with 12 bases between the two ends. Germline assignment: CDR1 LGHNA and CDR2 YSLEER. The CDR3 has 14 amino acids. The CDR3 region has the DNA TGCGCCAGCAGCCCCACAGGGTTGGACACTGAAGCTTTCTTT. Translating it yields CASSPTGLDTEAFF.

In this sample, this clone turned up once. The chain uses TRBV6-1 and TRBJ1-1; TRBD1 aligns across 9 bases. Germline assignment: CDR1 MNHNS and CDR2 SASEGT. Trimming cost V 2 bases and J 10 bases; bases outside gene matches: 11. The CDR3 is 15 amino acids. The CDR3 spells CASSEWGQGGVIAFF. CDR3 DNA: TGTGCCAGCAGTGAATGGGGACAGGGCGGGGTGATAGCTTTCTTT.

The chain links TRBV5-6 to TRBJ1-5; TRBD1 matches at 7 bases. Trimming removed 3 bases from V and 2 bases from J; junction bases left unmatched: 8. This CDR3 contains 16 residues. Looked up from germline, CDR1 is SGHDT and CDR2 is YYEEEE. Written as DNA, the CDR3 is TGTGCCAGCAGCTCCAGACAGGGTAGAGGCAATCAGCCCCAGCATTTT. This gives the protein CASSSRQGRGNQPQHF.

This chain links TRBV14 with TRBJ1-1; TRBD1 matches at 7 bases. Per the germline V gene, CDR1 is SGHDN and CDR2 is FVKESK. With 4 bases clipped from V and 5 bases from J, the junction kept 10 bases outside the gene matches. The CDR3 extends over 15 amino acids. CDR3 nucleotide sequence: TGTGCCAGCAGCCGTTGGACAGGTAGGAGGACTGAAGCTTTCTTT. Amino acids: CASSRWTGRRTEAFF.

This chain uses TRBV2 with TRBJ1-1; 9 bases line up with TRBD1. There are 13 residues in the CDR3. Germline V gene sequence: CDR1 SNHLY, CDR2 FYNNEI. V lost 4 bases to trimming and J lost 12 bases; unmatched junction nucleotides: 9. CDR3 DNA: TGTGCCAGCAGTGGGGAGGGGACAGGGAGGCCTTTCTTT. It encodes CASSGEGTGRPFF.

The V call is TRBV4-1, the J call TRBJ2-2, with no clear D. CDR3 length: 16 amino acids. Trimming removed 0 bases from V and 1 base from J, with 9 bases in between. Germline V gene lookup returns CDR1 MGHRA and CDR2 YSYEKL. CDR3 loop: CASSQEQARNTGELFF. CDR3 nucleotides: TGCGCCAGCAGCCAAGAGCAGGCAAGGAACACCGGGGAGCTGTTTTTT.

V and J are TRBV10-3 and TRBJ2-3; D possibly corresponds to TRBD1 (5 bases). The CDR3 spans 16 residues. In germline, CDR1 is ENHRY, CDR2 SYGVKD. V lost 4 bases and J 4 bases, leaving 18 bases between the germline ends. CDR3 sequence (DNA): TGTGCCATCAGTGGCCCACCAGGGTTATTGGCAGATACGCAGTATTTT. This codes for CAISGPPGLLADTQYF.

This clone showed up just a few times. The genes are TRBV19 and TRBJ2-2, with 8 bases lining up with TRBD1. The CDR3 has 14 residues. Germline-derived CDR1 and CDR2 are LNHDA and SQIVND (reference sequence). With 6 bases clipped from V and 6 bases from J, the junction kept 6 bases outside the gene matches. The CDR3 spells CASRGQGIAGELFF. The CDR3 region has the DNA TGTGCCAGTAGAGGACAGGGTATCGCCGGGGAGCTGTTTTTT.

The gene calls are TRBV9 and TRBJ2-5, with 14 bases aligning to TRBD2. Trimming took 4 bases from V and 4 from J; bases not matched to a gene: 9. Germline assignment: CDR1 SGDLS and CDR2 YYNGEE. The CDR3 covers 17 residues. The CDR3: CASSPRLAGGLRETQYF. CDR3 in DNA: TGTGCCAGCAGCCCCCGACTAGCGGGGGGGCTGCGAGAGACCCAGTACTTC. Together with reference TRBV9 and TRBJ2-5, the CDR3 gives the full variable domain: DSGVTQTPKHLITATGQRVTLRCSPRSGDLSVYWYQQSLDQGLQFLIQYYNGEERAKGNILERFSAQQFPDLHSELNLSSLELGDSALYFCASSPRLAGGLRETQYFGPGTRLLVL.

CDR3 nucleotide sequence: TGTGCCAGCAGCTTAGCGAACAGGCCGGGTGAAAAACTGTTTTTT. This encodes CASSLANRPGEKLFF. The chain combines TRBV7-6 with TRBJ1-4; perhaps TRBD1 as D (5 bases). The CDR3 has 15 residues. Germline V gene sequence: CDR1 SGHVS, CDR2 FNYEAQ. V was clipped by 0 bases and J by 7 bases, with 12 bases between them. The full variable domain, in which reference TRBV7-6 and TRBJ1-4 provide the parts outside the CDR3, is GAGVSQSPRYKVTKRGQDVALRCDPISGHVSLYWYRQALGQGPEFLTYFNYEAQQDKSGLPNDRFSAERPEGSISTLTIQRTEQRDSAMYRCASSLANRPGEKLFFGSGTQLSVL.

The chain is built from TRBV14 and TRBJ2-4, with 11 positions matching TRBD2. The V gene's germline CDR1 is SGHDN and CDR2 FVKESK. This CDR3 contains 16 residues. The V gene end was trimmed by 3 bases and the J gene end by 9 bases; junction bases not matched to a gene: 10. CDR3 sequence reads: CASSQTSGDTGPIQYF. CDR3 nucleotides: TGTGCCAGCAGCCAGACTAGCGGGGACACCGGGCCCATTCAGTACTTC.

V usage is TRBV27 and J usage is TRBJ1-5; D gene uncertain. The V gene lost 0 bases and the J gene lost 2 bases, with 8 bases spanning the gap. The CDR3 runs to 15 residues. The germline V gene encodes CDR1 MNHEY and CDR2 SMNVEV (reference sequence). The CDR3, as DNA: TGTGCCAGCAGTTTATCTGGTCCGGGCAATCAGCCCCAGCATTTT. It yields the protein CASSLSGPGNQPQHF.

This chain links TRBV29-1 with TRBJ2-5; a possible D gene is TRBD2 (6 bases). V lost 4 bases to trimming and J lost 1 base, with 16 bases between them. The germline gives CDR1 SQVTM, CDR2 ANQGSEA. This CDR3 has 15 amino acids. The CDR3 loop is CSVGTFGGPQETQYF. For the CDR3, the DNA is TGCAGCGTTGGGACATTTGGAGGGCCCCAAGAGACCCAGTACTTC.

V and J are TRBV27 and TRBJ1-1; D might be TRBD1 (6 bases). Trimming pared 2 bases from V and 6 bases from J, leaving 13 bases between. CDR1 is MNHEY, CDR2 SMNVEV, per germline (reference sequence). The CDR3 runs 14 residues. The CDR3 nucleotides read TGTGCCAGCAGTTTAGGCAGGGGAAGGGCTGAAGCTTTCTTT. Amino acid sequence: CASSLGRGRAEAFF.

In its sample, this clone was seen once. The chain uses TRBV18 and TRBJ2-5, with D perhaps matching TRBD2 (6 bases). This CDR3 region has 13 residues. Germline V lookup: CDR1 KGHSH, CDR2 LQKENI. V dropped 4 bases and J dropped 5 bases, with 11 bases sitting between them. The CDR3 coding sequence is TGTGCCAGCTCACGACCAGGAGGGGAGACCCAGTACTTC. This codes for CASSRPGGETQYF.

The V call is TRBV9, the J call TRBJ2-7, with TRBD2 matching 14 bases. This CDR3 is built from 17 residues. Per the germline V gene, CDR1 is SGDLS and CDR2 is YYNGEE. V dropped 3 bases and J dropped 2; count of bases not matched to a gene: 7. CDR3 coding DNA: TGTGCCAGCAGCGGTGGGACTAGCGGGGGAAGAACCTACGAGCAGTACTTC. Encoded protein: CASSGGTSGGRTYEQYF.

This sequence joins TRBV5-5 and TRBJ2-7; tentative D call: TRBD2 (7 bases). Germline CDR1 SGHKS, CDR2 YYEKEE (reference sequence). CDR3 length: 15 residues. V was trimmed by 2 bases and J by 0 bases, leaving 12 bases between them. The CDR3 loop is CASSFGGASSYEQYF. CDR3 coding DNA: TGTGCCAGCAGCTTTGGGGGGGCCTCCTCCTACGAGCAGTACTTC. Using reference TRBV5-5 and TRBJ2-7 for the parts outside the CDR3, the full variable domain is DAGVTQSPTHLIKTRGQQVTLRCSPISGHKSVSWYQQVLGQGPQFIFQYYEKEERGRGNFPDRFSARQFPNYSSELNVNALLLGDSALYLCASSFGGASSYEQYFGPGTRLTVT.

The chain recombines TRBV5-6 with TRBJ1-3; the D is unclear. Germline lookup yields CDR1 SGHDT and CDR2 YYEEEE. Trimming cost V 0 bases and J 2 bases, with 9 bases left between them. The CDR3 is made up of 15 amino acids. The CDR3 loop reads CASSLAGGAGNTIYF. The CDR3 DNA sequence: TGTGCCAGCAGCTTGGCCGGAGGAGCTGGAAACACCATATATTTT.

This chain connects TRBV4-1 to TRBJ2-5; D unresolved. The V and J ends lost 2 bases and 5 bases respectively, with 6 bases between them. The CDR3 has 12 amino acids. Germline values: CDR1 MGHRA, CDR2 YSYEKL. The CDR3 region is CASSQPQETQYF. The CDR3 DNA reads as TGCGCCAGCAGCCAACCCCAGGAGACCCAGTACTTC.

This clone is a singleton in its sample. The chain uses TRBV1 and TRBJ2-1; the table's D call of TRBD2 was not tested on the DNA. TRBV1 has pseudogene status. CDR3 size: 12 residues. The CDR3 nucleotides read TGCACCAGCAGCCAAGTCCGGGTCCAAGACTTCTTC. This translates into CTSSQVRVQDFF.